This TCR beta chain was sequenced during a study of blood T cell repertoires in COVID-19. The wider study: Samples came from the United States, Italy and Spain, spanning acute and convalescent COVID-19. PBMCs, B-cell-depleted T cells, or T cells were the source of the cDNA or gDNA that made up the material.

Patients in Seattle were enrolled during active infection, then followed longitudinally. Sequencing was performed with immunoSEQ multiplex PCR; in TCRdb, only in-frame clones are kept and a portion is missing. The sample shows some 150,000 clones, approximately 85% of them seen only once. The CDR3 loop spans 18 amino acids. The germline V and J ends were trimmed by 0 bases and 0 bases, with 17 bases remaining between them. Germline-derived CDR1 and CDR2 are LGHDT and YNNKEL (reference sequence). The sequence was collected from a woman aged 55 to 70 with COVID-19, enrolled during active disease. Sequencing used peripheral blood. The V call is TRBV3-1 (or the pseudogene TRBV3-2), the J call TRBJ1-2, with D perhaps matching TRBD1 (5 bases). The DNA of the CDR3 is TGTGCCAGCAGCCAAGAATCGCGGGGGACCACCGCTAACTATGGCTACACCTTC. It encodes CASSQESRGTTANYGYTF.